The 30 T cell receptor beta chains in this list originate from one sample, sequenced in a study of blood T cell repertoires in COVID-19. The protocol was immunoSEQ multiplex PCR, while the TCRdb copy is restricted to in-frame clones and leaves out a portion. Of 140,000 to 150,000 clones in the sample, approximately 90% were seen once. Sequenced material: PBMCs or T cells enriched from blood (not recorded which). Source of these receptors: a man between 50 and 59 years old who had recovered from COVID-19.

This clone has a single count. The chain couples TRBV27 to TRBJ1-2, with a possible D match to TRBD1 (5 bases). The V gene's germline CDR1 is MNHEY and CDR2 SMNVEV (reference sequence). This CDR3 comprises 14 residues. V shed 5 bases and J shed 4 bases, with 14 bases lying between them. CDR3 sequence (DNA): TGTGCCAGCAGTAATCAGGGACTTTCCTATGGCTACACCTTC. Translating it yields CASSNQGLSYGYTF.

In DNA form, the CDR3 reads TGTGCCAGCAGTCCGGGACAGGGGGTTGAAAAACTGTTTTTT. Translation gives CASSPGQGVEKLFF. The chain employs TRBV28 and TRBJ1-4; 11 positions match TRBD1. CDR3 size: 14 residues. Germline V lookup: CDR1 MDHEN, CDR2 SYDVKM. V lost 5 bases to trimming and J lost 7 bases; unmatched junction nucleotides: 3.

The table lists this clone with a count of one. The gene calls are TRBV28 and TRBJ1-2; tentatively, D is TRBD1 (5 bases). The CDR3 spans 17 residues. The V and J ends lost 1 base and 1 base respectively, with 16 bases between them. CDR1 is MDHEN and CDR2 is SYDVKM in the germline V gene. The DNA of the CDR3 is TGTGCCAGCAGTTTATTCCTAACCCTGACAGATAACTATGGCTACACCTTC. It is translated as CASSLFLTLTDNYGYTF.

The chain couples TRBV11-1 to TRBJ2-3, with 7 positions matching TRBD1. The length of the CDR3 is 14 residues. Trimming took 4 bases from V and 9 from J; bases not matched to a gene: 10. CDR1 is SGHAT and CDR2 is FQDESV in the germline V gene (reference sequence). The CDR3 loop is CASSWAGTDLTQYF. The CDR3 coding sequence is TGTGCCAGCAGCTGGGCAGGGACAGATCTAACGCAGTATTTT.

CDR3 DNA: TGCGCCAGCAGCCAGGACAGGGCTACCAGGCCCTACAATGAGCAGTTCTTC. Encoded protein: CASSQDRATRPYNEQFF. The J gene is TRBJ2-1, the V gene TRBV4-3, with 8 bases identical to TRBD1. Germline V gene sequence: CDR1 LGHNA, CDR2 YSLEER. With V trimmed by 3 bases and J by 2 bases, 9 bases remained unmatched. This CDR3 contains 17 residues.

This clone was observed a handful of times. This chain joins TRBV6-4 and TRBJ2-3, with 9 bases fitting TRBD2. Germline values: CDR1 MRHNA, CDR2 SNTAGT. After removal of 3 bases from V and 3 bases from J, the junction contained 4 bases not matched to a gene. CDR3 size: 15 residues. The CDR3 here is CASSEGSGSTDTQYF. The DNA for the CDR3 is TGTGCCAGCAGTGAGGGTAGCGGGAGTACAGATACGCAGTATTTT.

This clone was detected a few times. At one end, the junction sequence differs from germline, possibly due to a read error. V gene TRBV12-3 or TRBV12-4 combines with J gene TRBJ1-1; no clear D gene. The CDR3 is 13 residues long. CDR3 nucleotides: TGTGCCAGCAGATTAGGGTGGGCCAAAGAAGCTTTCTTT. Translating gives CASRLGWAKEAFF.

The V and J genes are TRBV6-2 or TRBV6-3 and TRBJ2-2; D is perhaps TRBD1 (6 bases). Germline CDR1 is MNHEY and CDR2 is SVGEGT. The CDR3 contains 14 residues. V gave up 5 bases and J gave up 0 bases, with 7 bases separating them. CDR3 nucleotide sequence: TGTGCCAGCAGTAGGACAGCGAACACCGGGGAGCTGTTTTTT. Residues: CASSRTANTGELFF.

The genes are TRBV19 and TRBJ1-5; TRBD1 is a possible D gene (5 bases). Trimming took off 5 bases at V and 5 bases at J, with 13 bases between the two ends. The CDR3 sequence is 14 residues long. Germline CDR1 and CDR2: LNHDA and SQIVND (reference sequence). The CDR3 reads CASSASGGDQPQHF. CDR3 sequence (DNA): TGTGCCAGTAGTGCCAGCGGGGGGGATCAGCCCCAGCATTTT.

CDR3 sequence: CASSPNWGPTNEKLFF. For the CDR3, the DNA is TGTGCCAGCTCACCAAATTGGGGGCCAACTAATGAAAAACTGTTTTTT. The V and J genes are TRBV18 and TRBJ1-4; tentative D call: TRBD1 (6 bases). From germline, CDR1 is KGHSH and CDR2 LQKENI. Trimming left V 2 bases short and J 0 bases short, with 10 bases between. The CDR3 has 16 amino acids.

This clone has more than one count but fewer than ten. The V and J genes are TRBV28 and TRBJ2-1, with TRBD1 matching over 7 bases. CDR1 MDHEN and CDR2 SYDVKM come from the germline V gene. The CDR3 covers 15 residues. With V trimmed by 4 bases and J by 6 bases, 9 bases remained unmatched. CDR3 loop: CASSSLYRGVNEQFF. In DNA, the CDR3 is TGTGCCAGCAGTTCGCTGTACAGGGGAGTCAATGAGCAGTTCTTC.

The chain joins TRBV6-2 or TRBV6-3 to TRBJ1-1; D is uncertain. Germline CDR1 MNHEY, CDR2 SVGEGT. Trimming pared 5 bases from V and 5 bases from J, leaving 18 bases between. This CDR3 has 15 amino acids. Written as DNA, the CDR3 is TGTGCCAGCAGTCCCGACCCTACTAGCTTTACTGAAGCTTTCTTT. Translating it yields CASSPDPTSFTEAFF.

The chain recombines TRBV7-3 with TRBJ2-1, with 12 nucleotides matching TRBD2. V lost 5 bases and J lost 5; bases outside the gene matches: 4. The germline gives CDR1 SGHTA, CDR2 FQGTGA. The CDR3 extends over 15 amino acids. The CDR3, as DNA: TGTGCCAGCAGCACCCGGACTAGCGGGGACAATGAGCAGTTCTTC. Encoded protein: CASSTRTSGDNEQFF.

The chain links TRBV21-1 to TRBJ2-4; TRBD2, as called in the table, went unchecked against the DNA. TRBV21-1 is reported as a pseudogene. The CDR3 has 19 amino acids. CDR3 in DNA: TGTGCCAGCAGCAAATTGCACTATGACTCGATGCTAGCCAAAAACATTCAGTACTTC. Its translation: CASSKLHYDSMLAKNIQYF.

The chain is built from TRBV18 and TRBJ1-5; D remains ambiguous. V lost 2 bases, J lost 2 bases, and 10 bases lay in between. The CDR3 contains 15 residues. Germline V gives CDR1 KGHSH, CDR2 LQKENI. CDR3 nucleotide sequence: TGTGCCAGCTCACCATCGGGTGTGGGCAATCAGCCCCAGCATTTT. Translation: CASSPSGVGNQPQHF.

This rearrangement joins TRBV9 to TRBJ2-7, with D tentatively TRBD2 (5 bases). CDR1 and CDR2 (germline): SGDLS, YYNGEE. The CDR3 totals 16 residues. Trimming shortened V by 3 bases and J by 0 bases, and 16 bases separated the two germline ends. CDR3 coding DNA: TGTGCCAGCAGCGGGAGGAGGAGCGAGCGCTCCTACGAGCAGTACTTC. As protein: CASSGRRSERSYEQYF.

The V gene is TRBV6-5, the J gene TRBJ2-1; 8 bases are shared with TRBD2. The CDR3 runs 14 residues. J lost 8 bases, V lost 6 bases, and 9 bases had no gene match. The V gene's germline CDR1 is MNHEY and CDR2 SVGAGI. The chain's CDR3 is CASRRLARLDEQFF. CDR3 nucleotides: TGTGCCAGCAGGCGACTAGCGCGGTTGGATGAGCAGTTCTTC.

J is TRBJ1-3 and V is TRBV29-1; the match to TRBD1 covers 7 bases. The CDR3 is 16 residues long. V lost 6 bases, J lost 0 bases, and 11 bases stayed unmatched. The germline V gene encodes CDR1 SQVTM and CDR2 ANQGSEA. DNA for the CDR3: TGCAGCGTAGTACAGGGGTACCCTCTCTCTGGAAACACCATATATTTT. As protein: CSVVQGYPLSGNTIYF.

This clone has ten or more counts. The chain recombines TRBV6-5 with TRBJ1-5; 7 bases are a match to TRBD1. CDR1 is MNHEY and CDR2 is SVGAGI in the germline V gene. This CDR3 comprises 15 residues. V dropped 8 bases and J dropped 0; count of bases not matched to a gene: 7. CDR3 bases: TGTGCCAGCCGAGGGACAGTCCGTAGCAATCAGCCCCAGCATTTT. Translating gives CASRGTVRSNQPQHF.

The rearrangement joins TRBV5-1 to TRBJ2-5; TRBD1 aligns across 8 bases. CDR1 is SGHRS, CDR2 YFSETQ, per germline. The junction had 1 base not matched to a gene; V was cut back by 2 bases and J by 1 base. CDR3 length equals 14 residues. In nucleotides, the CDR3 is TGCGCCAGCAGCTTCGGACAGGGCCAAGAGACCCAGTACTTC. This sequence encodes CASSFGQGQETQYF.

This clone was detected only once. The gene calls are TRBV7-2 and TRBJ1-3; D unclear. Germline V gene lookup returns CDR1 SGHTA and CDR2 FQGNSA. V lost 5 bases, J lost 1 base, and 15 bases lay in between. The CDR3 has 16 residues. The CDR3 region is CASSPRSTGSGNTIYF. CDR3 nucleotide sequence: TGTGCCAGCAGCCCTCGATCTACGGGATCTGGAAACACCATATATTTT.

This clone has just a few counts. The V and J genes are TRBV9 and TRBJ1-1; 10 bases line up with TRBD1. CDR1 is SGDLS and CDR2 is YYNGEE in the germline V gene. V lost 2 bases and J lost 3; bases outside the gene matches: 4. This CDR3 is built from 15 residues. In DNA form, the CDR3 reads TGTGCCAGCAGCGTCGGACAGGGGGTTTACACTGAAGCTTTCTTT. Its protein product is CASSVGQGVYTEAFF.

The chain joins TRBV7-2 to TRBJ2-3; D is unresolved. Germline loops: CDR1 SGHTA, CDR2 FQGNSA. V lost 4 bases, J lost 0 bases, and 8 bases lay in between. The CDR3 consists of 14 residues. The CDR3 region has the DNA TGTGCCAGCAGCTGGTATCAGAGCACAGATACGCAGTATTTT. It encodes CASSWYQSTDTQYF.

V gene TRBV18 combines with J gene TRBJ1-5; D is undetermined. Germline loops: CDR1 KGHSH, CDR2 LQKENI. V was clipped by 0 bases and J by 7 bases, with 10 bases between them. CDR3 length: 14 residues. CDR3 sequence (DNA): TGTGCCAGCTCACCACCCCCGGGCGGGCAGCCCCAGCATTTT. Protein sequence: CASSPPPGGQPQHF.

This rearrangement joins TRBV19 to TRBJ1-5; no definite D call. The germline V gene has CDR1 LNHDA and CDR2 SQIVND (reference sequence). Trimming stripped 7 bases from V and 4 bases from J, with 11 bases between. The CDR3 runs to 13 residues. This CDR3 reads CASNQAGNQPQHF. The CDR3 bases are TGTGCCAGTAATCAGGCGGGGAATCAGCCCCAGCATTTT.

The chain couples TRBV27 to TRBJ2-1; 11 positions agree with TRBD2. The V gene end was trimmed by 3 bases and the J gene end by 5 bases; junction bases not matched to a gene: 12. Germline values: CDR1 MNHEY, CDR2 SMNVEV (reference sequence). This CDR3 has 18 residues. DNA of the CDR3: TGTGCCAGCAGTTTCTACAGACTAGCGGGGACCAGCAACAATGAGCAGTTCTTC. The encoded protein is CASSFYRLAGTSNNEQFF.

The chain is built from TRBV5-5 and TRBJ1-2; 7 bases line up with TRBD1. The germline gives CDR1 SGHKS, CDR2 YYEKEE (reference sequence). The CDR3 runs to 16 residues. After removal of 3 bases from V and 2 bases from J, the junction contained 10 bases not matched to a gene. This CDR3 reads CASSSRDRVWNYGYTF. The CDR3 region has the DNA TGTGCCAGCAGCTCGCGTGACAGGGTTTGGAACTATGGCTACACCTTC.

The CDR3 DNA reads TGCGCCAGCAGCTTATCTTCGGGAGGGAGGAATGAAAAACTGTTTTTT. Its protein product is CASSLSSGGRNEKLFF. This sequence joins TRBV5-1 and TRBJ1-4; D is unclear. CDR1 SGHRS and CDR2 YFSETQ come from the germline V gene. V was cut by 2 bases and J by 5 bases, with 16 bases left in between. The CDR3 is 16 amino acids.

J is TRBJ2-5 and V is TRBV7-2; D might be TRBD1 (6 bases). The germline V gene encodes CDR1 SGHTA and CDR2 FQGNSA. CDR3 length equals 14 residues. V lost 6 bases and J lost 1, with 12 bases in between. CDR3 sequence: CASSYDRSQETQYF. In DNA form, the CDR3 reads TGTGCCAGCAGTTACGACAGGTCCCAAGAGACCCAGTACTTC.

The gene calls are TRBV4-1 and TRBJ1-2, with D possibly matching TRBD1 (5 bases). The CDR3 has 14 amino acids. Germline loops: CDR1 MGHRA, CDR2 YSYEKL. V was clipped by 0 bases and J by 7 bases, with 12 bases between them. The CDR3 nucleotides are TGCGCCAGCAGCCAAGATCCGGGCAGGGTTGGCTACACCTTC. Its protein is CASSQDPGRVGYTF.